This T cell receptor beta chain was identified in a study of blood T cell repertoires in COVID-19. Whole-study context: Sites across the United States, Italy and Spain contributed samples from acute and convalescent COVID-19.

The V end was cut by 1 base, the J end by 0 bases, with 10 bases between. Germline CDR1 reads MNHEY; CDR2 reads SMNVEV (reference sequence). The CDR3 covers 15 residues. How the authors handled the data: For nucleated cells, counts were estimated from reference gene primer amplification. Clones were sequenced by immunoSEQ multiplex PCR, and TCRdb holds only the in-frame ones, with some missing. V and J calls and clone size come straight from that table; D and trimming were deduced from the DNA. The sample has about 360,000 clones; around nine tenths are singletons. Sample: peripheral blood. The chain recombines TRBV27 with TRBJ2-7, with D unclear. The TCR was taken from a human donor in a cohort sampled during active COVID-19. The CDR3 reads CASSLYAESSYEQYF. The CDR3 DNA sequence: TGTGCCAGCAGTTTATACGCGGAAAGCTCCTACGAGCAGTACTTC.